Only a few counts were recorded for the clone carrying this T cell receptor (beta chain). No antigen is known for it. Each CDR3 protein gets one entry after TCRdb re-called the reads with MiXCR. The sample consists of under 300,000 distinct CDR3 sequences, approximately 15% of them appearing once. Deletions cut 2 bases from V and 10 bases from J, with 9 bases between. Per germline, CDR1 MDHEN and CDR2 SYDVKM. CDR3 size: 12 residues. The sample belongs to a study of T cell repertoires in cytomegalovirus infection. Findings and caveats of the study: Clonotype analysis showed dominance of the ex vivo response by HLA-C-restricted CMV-specific TCR beta clonotypes.

This TCR derives from a human donor in good health (CMV status not recorded). Some clones in this sample may be carry-over from other donors' samples. The chain has TRBV28 and TRBJ2-1; maybe TRBD2 (6 bases). The sample was CD8+ T cells from PBMCs. CDR3 sequence (DNA): TGTGCCAGCAGTTTACTGGCGGGGGAGCAGTTCTTC. Amino acids: CASSLLAGEQFF.